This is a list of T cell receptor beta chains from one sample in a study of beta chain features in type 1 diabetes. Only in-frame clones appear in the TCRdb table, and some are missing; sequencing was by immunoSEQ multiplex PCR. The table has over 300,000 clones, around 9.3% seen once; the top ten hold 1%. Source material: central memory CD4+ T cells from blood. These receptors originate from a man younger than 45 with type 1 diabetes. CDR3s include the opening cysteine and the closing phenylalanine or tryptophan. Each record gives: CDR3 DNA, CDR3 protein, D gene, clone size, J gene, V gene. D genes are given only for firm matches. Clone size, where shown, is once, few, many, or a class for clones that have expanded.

CDR3 DNA: TGTGCCTGGAGTCCGGCGGGGGGAGGGGATACGCAGTATTTT
CDR3 protein: CAWSPAGGGDTQYF
D gene: TRBD2
clone size: few
J gene: TRBJ2-3
V gene: TRBV30

CDR3 DNA: TGTGCCAGCAGCCAGGGGCCGATTGAAGCTTTCTTT
CDR3 protein: CASSQGPIEAFF
D gene: NA
clone size: NA
J gene: TRBJ1-1
V gene: TRBV14

CDR3 DNA: TGCGCCAGTAAGCGGGGGGCCGTCCAAGAGACCCAGTACTTC
CDR3 protein: CASKRGAVQETQYF
D gene: TRBD2
clone size: few
J gene: TRBJ2-5
V gene: TRBV5-1

CDR3 DNA: TGCGCCAGCAGCTTGGGAACAGGGATGAACACTGAAGCTTTCTTT
CDR3 protein: CASSLGTGMNTEAFF
D gene: NA
clone size: NA
J gene: TRBJ1-1
V gene: TRBV5-1

CDR3 DNA: TGTGCCAGCAGCCGCGGACAGGGAAAGGATACCCAGTACTTC
CDR3 protein: CASSRGQGKDTQYF
D gene: TRBD1
clone size: NA
J gene: TRBJ2-5
V gene: TRBV5-6

CDR3 DNA: TGTGCCAGCAGACCGACTAGCGGGGTTTTAGATACGCAGTATTTT
CDR3 protein: CASRPTSGVLDTQYF
D gene: TRBD2
clone size: few
J gene: TRBJ2-3
V gene: TRBV6-5

CDR3 DNA: TGTGCCAGCTCACCACGGTTCGACGGGGACAAGGGTTCACCCCTCCACTTT
CDR3 protein: CASSPRFDGDKGSPLHF
D gene: NA
clone size: NA
J gene: TRBJ1-6
V gene: TRBV18

CDR3 DNA: TGTGCCAGCAGCTTAGCGCGGGGAGGGTTTGGGGAGACCCAGTACTTC
CDR3 protein: CASSLARGGFGETQYF
D gene: TRBD2
clone size: NA
J gene: TRBJ2-5
V gene: TRBV11-2

CDR3 DNA: TGTGCCAGCAGAAGAGGGACAGGGGAGACAGCTTTCTTT
CDR3 protein: CASRRGTGETAFF
D gene: TRBD1
clone size: NA
J gene: TRBJ1-1
V gene: TRBV6-5

CDR3 DNA: TGCGCCAGCAGCTTGGCCGGAGCGATGAACACTGAAGCTTTCTTT
CDR3 protein: CASSLAGAMNTEAFF
D gene: NA
clone size: NA
J gene: TRBJ1-1
V gene: TRBV5-1

CDR3 DNA: TGTGCCAGCAGCGTAGCAAGGGGCCAGAGCACAGATACGCAGTATTTT
CDR3 protein: CASSVARGQSTDTQYF
D gene: NA
clone size: NA
J gene: TRBJ2-3
V gene: TRBV9

CDR3 DNA: TGTGCCAGCAGCCTCGGCGCTACAGGATATGGCTACACCTTC
CDR3 protein: CASSLGATGYGYTF
D gene: NA
clone size: NA
J gene: TRBJ1-2
V gene: TRBV5-6

CDR3 DNA: TGTGCCAGCAGTTACACTAGCGGGACCTACGAGCAGTACTTC
CDR3 protein: CASSYTSGTYEQYF
D gene: TRBD2
clone size: few
J gene: TRBJ2-7
V gene: TRBV6-6

CDR3 DNA: TGTGCCAGTAGTATAGGGGGGGTACTGAGCAATCAGCCCCAGCATTTT
CDR3 protein: CASSIGGVLSNQPQHF
D gene: NA
clone size: NA
J gene: TRBJ1-5
V gene: TRBV19

CDR3 DNA: TGTGCCAGCAGCTTGGCCGACAGACCAGGCTACGAGCAGTACTTC
CDR3 protein: CASSLADRPGYEQYF
D gene: NA
clone size: NA
J gene: TRBJ2-7
V gene: TRBV5-6

CDR3 DNA: TGTGCCAGCAGTTCCGGACAGGGGGCGTACGAGCAGTACTTC
CDR3 protein: CASSSGQGAYEQYF
D gene: TRBD1
clone size: many
J gene: TRBJ2-7
V gene: TRBV28

CDR3 DNA: TGTGCCAGCAGTACAACTTGGGAGCAGTACTTC
CDR3 protein: CASSTTWEQYF
D gene: NA
clone size: few
J gene: TRBJ2-7
V gene: TRBV28

CDR3 DNA: TGCGCCAGCAGCTTGATCCCTTCGAACACCGGGGAGCTGTTTTTT
CDR3 protein: CASSLIPSNTGELFF
D gene: NA
clone size: NA
J gene: TRBJ2-2
V gene: TRBV5-1

CDR3 DNA: TGTGCCTGGAGTTCAACTAGCAATCAGCCCCAGCATTTT
CDR3 protein: CAWSSTSNQPQHF
D gene: NA
clone size: NA
J gene: TRBJ1-5
V gene: TRBV30

CDR3 DNA: TGTGCCAGCAGCTTAGGCTTCATAGCGGGGGGTGAGCAGTTCTTC
CDR3 protein: CASSLGFIAGGEQFF
D gene: TRBD2
clone size: NA
J gene: TRBJ2-1
V gene: TRBV7-2

CDR3 DNA: TGTGCCAGCAGCTCCGGGGAATGGAGCCAAGAGACCCAGTACTTC
CDR3 protein: CASSSGEWSQETQYF
D gene: NA
clone size: NA
J gene: TRBJ2-5
V gene: TRBV5-8

CDR3 DNA: TGTGCCATCAGTGAAAGAAGCGGGGGAGCAGATACGCAGTATTTT
CDR3 protein: CAISERSGGADTQYF
D gene: TRBD2
clone size: many
J gene: TRBJ2-3
V gene: TRBV10-3

CDR3 DNA: TGTGCCAGCAGTTTGGAAAACACCATATATTTT
CDR3 protein: CASSLENTIYF
D gene: NA
clone size: many
J gene: TRBJ1-3
V gene: TRBV28

CDR3 DNA: TGCAGCGTCCGAGGGGGCGGGGAGACCCAGTACTTC
CDR3 protein: CSVRGGGETQYF
D gene: TRBD1
clone size: NA
J gene: TRBJ2-5
V gene: TRBV29-1

CDR3 DNA: TGCGCCAGCAGCCCAACGGAGGCGCATGGCTACACCTTC
CDR3 protein: CASSPTEAHGYTF
D gene: NA
clone size: few
J gene: TRBJ1-2
V gene: TRBV5-1

CDR3 DNA: TGTGCCAGCAGTTCGGGGGGGCCGACAGATACGCAGTATTTT
CDR3 protein: CASSSGGPTDTQYF
D gene: TRBD2
clone size: NA
J gene: TRBJ2-3
V gene: TRBV28

CDR3 DNA: TGTGCCAGCGGGACGCGGGGAAACGCGAACACCGGGGAGCTGTTTTTT
CDR3 protein: CASGTRGNANTGELFF
D gene: NA
clone size: few
J gene: TRBJ2-2
V gene: TRBV2

CDR3 DNA: TGCGCCAGCAGTCAAGGATCCGAGCAGTTCTTC
CDR3 protein: CASSQGSEQFF
D gene: NA
clone size: NA
J gene: TRBJ2-1
V gene: TRBV10-2

CDR3 DNA: TGTGCCAGCAGTGATATAGACCCAGGGGCCAACTATGGCTACACCTTC
CDR3 protein: CASSDIDPGANYGYTF
D gene: NA
clone size: NA
J gene: TRBJ1-2
V gene: TRBV6-1

CDR3 DNA: TGTGCCAGCAGCTTAGCTCCCCGAGCCGAGCAGTACTTC
CDR3 protein: CASSLAPRAEQYF
D gene: NA
clone size: NA
J gene: TRBJ2-7
V gene: TRBV7-2

CDR3 DNA: TGTGCCAGCAGCTTCAAACAGGGACTCTACGAGCAGTACTTC
CDR3 protein: CASSFKQGLYEQYF
D gene: NA
clone size: NA
J gene: TRBJ2-7
V gene: TRBV7-2

CDR3 DNA: TGTGCCAGCAGGAGTTACAGGGGCGATCAGCCCCAGCATTTT
CDR3 protein: CASRSYRGDQPQHF
D gene: TRBD1
clone size: NA
J gene: TRBJ1-5
V gene: TRBV7-2

CDR3 DNA: TGTGCCATCAGTGTAAGGGACTCTGGAAACACCATATATTTT
CDR3 protein: CAISVRDSGNTIYF
D gene: NA
clone size: many
J gene: TRBJ1-3
V gene: TRBV10-3

CDR3 DNA: TGCGCCAGCAGCCCTACGGGAGCAGATCAGCCCCAGCATTTT
CDR3 protein: CASSPTGADQPQHF
D gene: NA
clone size: NA
J gene: TRBJ1-5
V gene: TRBV5-1

CDR3 DNA: TGTGCCAGCAGTCGTCAGGGGGGGTTCTACGAGCAGTACTTC
CDR3 protein: CASSRQGGFYEQYF
D gene: NA
clone size: NA
J gene: TRBJ2-7
V gene: TRBV27

CDR3 DNA: TGTGCCAGCAGGGTTAGTGATCAAGAGACCCAGTACTTC
CDR3 protein: CASRVSDQETQYF
D gene: NA
clone size: few
J gene: TRBJ2-5
V gene: TRBV28

CDR3 DNA: TGTGCCAGTAGTATTGGACAGGCCCCGGGGAGTGAGCAGTTCTTC
CDR3 protein: CASSIGQAPGSEQFF
D gene: TRBD1
clone size: NA
J gene: TRBJ2-1
V gene: TRBV19

CDR3 DNA: TGCGCCAGCAGCCAAATAACAGGGGAGACCCAGTACTTC
CDR3 protein: CASSQITGETQYF
D gene: NA
clone size: few
J gene: TRBJ2-5
V gene: TRBV4-1

CDR3 DNA: TGTGCCACCAGCAGAACAATGGACAGCTATAACTATGGCTACACCTTC
CDR3 protein: CATSRTMDSYNYGYTF
D gene: NA
clone size: NA
J gene: TRBJ1-2
V gene: TRBV15

CDR3 DNA: TGCAGCGTTGCACAGGGAGGGAGCACAGATACGCAGTATTTT
CDR3 protein: CSVAQGGSTDTQYF
D gene: NA
clone size: NA
J gene: TRBJ2-3
V gene: TRBV29-1

CDR3 DNA: TGCGCCAGCAGCTTGGATCGGGGATGGGGCACTGAAGCTTTCTTT
CDR3 protein: CASSLDRGWGTEAFF
D gene: NA
clone size: few
J gene: TRBJ1-1
V gene: TRBV5-1

CDR3 DNA: TGTGCCAGCAGCCACGGACTAGCGGGACCCACAGATACGCAGTATTTT
CDR3 protein: CASSHGLAGPTDTQYF
D gene: TRBD2
clone size: few
J gene: TRBJ2-3
V gene: TRBV11-3

CDR3 DNA: TGTGCCTGGAGTGTACTCTTCATGAACACTGAAGCTTTCTTT
CDR3 protein: CAWSVLFMNTEAFF
D gene: NA
clone size: few
J gene: TRBJ1-1
V gene: TRBV30

CDR3 DNA: TGTGCCAGTAGTATAAAGGGTCTTAGCTCTGGGGCCAACGTCCTGACTTTC
CDR3 protein: CASSIKGLSSGANVLTF
D gene: NA
clone size: NA
J gene: TRBJ2-6
V gene: TRBV19

CDR3 DNA: TGTGCCAGTGCACGGGGTATCTCCTACAATGAGCAGTTCTTC
CDR3 protein: CASARGISYNEQFF
D gene: NA
clone size: NA
J gene: TRBJ2-1
V gene: TRBV19

CDR3 DNA: TGTGCCAGCAGCCCTCAGACTAGCGGGGGAACAGATACGCAGTATTTT
CDR3 protein: CASSPQTSGGTDTQYF
D gene: TRBD2
clone size: NA
J gene: TRBJ2-3
V gene: TRBV7-2

CDR3 DNA: TGTGCCAGTGGAGGGACAGGTGGGAATCAGCCCCAGCATTTT
CDR3 protein: CASGGTGGNQPQHF
D gene: TRBD1
clone size: NA
J gene: TRBJ1-5
V gene: TRBV19

CDR3 DNA: TGTGCCAGCAGCCTAGACAGGGTGACAGATACGCAGTATTTT
CDR3 protein: CASSLDRVTDTQYF
D gene: TRBD1
clone size: few
J gene: TRBJ2-3
V gene: TRBV7-9

CDR3 DNA: TGTGCCAGCAGCTTAGCGACCGGGATGAGCACTGAAGCTTTCTTT
CDR3 protein: CASSLATGMSTEAFF
D gene: NA
clone size: NA
J gene: TRBJ1-1
V gene: TRBV13

CDR3 DNA: TGTGCCAGCAGCTGGGGACTAGCGGGGGGTGTGTTCTTC
CDR3 protein: CASSWGLAGGVFF
D gene: TRBD2
clone size: NA
J gene: TRBJ2-1
V gene: TRBV11-2

CDR3 DNA: TGTGCCAGCAGTCAGGCGTGGACAGGCAATCAGCCCCAGCATTTT
CDR3 protein: CASSQAWTGNQPQHF
D gene: NA
clone size: NA
J gene: TRBJ1-5
V gene: TRBV27

CDR3 DNA: TGTGCCAGCAGTTCCCCCCAGCGCACGGAACTTGCTAATGAGCAGTTCTTC
CDR3 protein: CASSSPQRTELANEQFF
D gene: NA
clone size: few
J gene: TRBJ2-1
V gene: TRBV5-6

CDR3 DNA: TGTGCCAGCAGCCAAGATGACAGCTACGAGCAGTACTTC
CDR3 protein: CASSQDDSYEQYF
D gene: NA
clone size: NA
J gene: TRBJ2-7
V gene: TRBV4-2

CDR3 DNA: TGTGCCAGCAGGCGTCTATCCTACAATGAGCAGTTCTTC
CDR3 protein: CASRRLSYNEQFF
D gene: NA
clone size: few
J gene: TRBJ2-1
V gene: TRBV5-6

CDR3 DNA: TGTGCCAGCAGGGGGACTAGCGGTATCTTCACAGATACGCAGTATTTT
CDR3 protein: CASRGTSGIFTDTQYF
D gene: TRBD2
clone size: NA
J gene: TRBJ2-3
V gene: TRBV2